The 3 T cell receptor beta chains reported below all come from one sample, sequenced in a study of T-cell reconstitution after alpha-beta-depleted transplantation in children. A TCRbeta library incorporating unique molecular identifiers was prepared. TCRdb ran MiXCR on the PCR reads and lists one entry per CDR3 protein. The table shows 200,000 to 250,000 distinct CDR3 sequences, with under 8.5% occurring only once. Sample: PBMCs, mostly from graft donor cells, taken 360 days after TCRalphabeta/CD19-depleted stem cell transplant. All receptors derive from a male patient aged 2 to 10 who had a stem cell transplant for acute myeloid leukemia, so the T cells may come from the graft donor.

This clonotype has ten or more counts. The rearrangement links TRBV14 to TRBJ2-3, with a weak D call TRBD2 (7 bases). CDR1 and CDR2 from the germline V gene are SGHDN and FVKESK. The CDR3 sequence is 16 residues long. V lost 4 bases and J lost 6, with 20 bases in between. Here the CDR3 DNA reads TGTGCCAGCAGCCGTCTCAGGGGAGGGATCGTGGATACGCAGTATTTT. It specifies CASSRLRGGIVDTQYF.

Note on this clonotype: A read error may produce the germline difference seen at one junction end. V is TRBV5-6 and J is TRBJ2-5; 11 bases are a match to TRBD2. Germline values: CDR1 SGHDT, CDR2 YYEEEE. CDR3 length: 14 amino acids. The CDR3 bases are TGTGCCAGCAGCTTTAGCGGGGGGGAAGAGACCCAGCACTTC. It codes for CASSFSGGEETQHF. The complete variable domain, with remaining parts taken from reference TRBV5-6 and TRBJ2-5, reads DAGVTQSPTHLIKTRGQQVTLRCSPKSGHDTVSWYQQALGQGPQFIFQYYEEEERQRGNFPDRFSGHQFPNYSSELNVNALLLGDSALYLCASSFSGGEETQHFGPGTRLLVL.

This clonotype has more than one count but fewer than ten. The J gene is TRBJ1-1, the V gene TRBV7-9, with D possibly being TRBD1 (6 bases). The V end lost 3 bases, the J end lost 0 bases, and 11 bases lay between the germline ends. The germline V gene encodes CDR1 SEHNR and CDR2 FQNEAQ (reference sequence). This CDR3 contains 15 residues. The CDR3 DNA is TGTGCCAGCAGCTTCGCAGGGGCCATGAACACTGAAGCTTTCTTT. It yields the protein CASSFAGAMNTEAFF.